Listed below are T cell receptor beta chains from one sample, sequenced in a study of PD-1 blockade in classical Hodgkin lymphoma. Clones were read by immunoSEQ multiplex PCR, and TCRdb kept only the in-frame ones, dropping some. Among 50,000 to 65,000 clones, over 85% were seen once, and the ten largest hold around 8%. The specimen was peripheral blood mononuclear cells (PBMCs), collected before the fourth cycle of nivolumab. The receptors were sampled from a human donor with classical Hodgkin lymphoma. CDR3s include the opening cysteine and the closing phenylalanine or tryptophan. The D gene is left open where the match is weak. A clone size is listed for some rows: how often the clone was seen (once, few, many), or a class if it is expanded.

j_call: TRBJ2-1
clone_size: .
d_call: TRBD2
v_call: TRBV11-2
cdr3_aa: CASSLALAGPYNEQFF
cdr3_nt: TGTGCCAGCAGCTTAGCCCTAGCGGGACCCTACAATGAGCAGTTCTTC

j_call: TRBJ2-6
clone_size: .
d_call: TRBD1
v_call: TRBV27
cdr3_aa: CASLPFVGQGARGANVLTF
cdr3_nt: TGTGCCAGCCTGCCCTTCGTAGGACAGGGGGCGCGGGGGGCCAACGTCCTGACTTTC

j_call: TRBJ2-7
clone_size: once
d_call: TRBD2
v_call: TRBV6-4
cdr3_aa: CASSSGTSGYEQYF
cdr3_nt: TGTGCCAGCAGTTCCGGGACTAGCGGATACGAGCAGTACTTC

j_call: TRBJ2-2
clone_size: .
d_call: TRBD1
v_call: TRBV5-1
cdr3_aa: CASSFGTGVIGELFF
cdr3_nt: TGCGCCAGCAGCTTCGGGACAGGGGTGATCGGGGAGCTGTTTTTT

j_call: TRBJ1-5
clone_size: .
d_call: .
v_call: TRBV28
cdr3_aa: CASRPPGTVLAQHF
cdr3_nt: TGTGCCAGCAGGCCCCCCGGGACGGTGCTGGCCCAGCATTTT

j_call: TRBJ2-7
clone_size: .
d_call: .
v_call: TRBV7-9
cdr3_aa: CASSLEQGGNYEQYF
cdr3_nt: TGTGCCAGCAGCTTAGAACAGGGTGGAAACTACGAGCAGTACTTC

j_call: TRBJ1-5
clone_size: .
d_call: .
v_call: TRBV6-1
cdr3_aa: CASSGGTLSNQPQHF
cdr3_nt: TGTGCCAGCAGTGGGGGGACCTTAAGCAATCAGCCCCAGCATTTT

j_call: TRBJ1-6
clone_size: .
d_call: .
v_call: TRBV6-6
cdr3_aa: CASSVTRSSYNSPLHF
cdr3_nt: TGTGCCAGCAGTGTTACACGGAGCTCCTATAATTCACCCCTCCACTTT

j_call: TRBJ2-3
clone_size: .
d_call: .
v_call: TRBV25-1
cdr3_aa: CASSEYKGLSTDTQYF
cdr3_nt: TGTGCCAGCAGTGAATATAAAGGATTGAGCACAGATACGCAGTATTTT

j_call: TRBJ2-5
clone_size: .
d_call: TRBD1
v_call: TRBV28
cdr3_aa: CASSLDDRGETQYF
cdr3_nt: TGTGCCAGCAGTTTAGACGACAGGGGTGAGACCCAGTACTTC

j_call: TRBJ1-2
clone_size: .
d_call: .
v_call: TRBV30
cdr3_aa: CAWRSLGEGQVYGYTF
cdr3_nt: TGTGCCTGGAGATCTCTCGGGGAGGGGCAAGTATATGGCTACACCTTC

j_call: TRBJ2-1
clone_size: .
d_call: .
v_call: TRBV7-9
cdr3_aa: CASSHNYNEQFF
cdr3_nt: TGTGCCAGCAGCCACAACTACAATGAGCAGTTCTTC

j_call: TRBJ2-7
clone_size: .
d_call: .
v_call: TRBV7-2
cdr3_aa: CASSLDVTGGYEQYF
cdr3_nt: TGTGCCAGCAGCTTAGACGTAACTGGGGGCTACGAGCAGTACTTC

j_call: TRBJ2-5
clone_size: .
d_call: TRBD1
v_call: TRBV27
cdr3_aa: CASSADKRQGVVQETQYF
cdr3_nt: TGTGCCAGCAGCGCCGACAAAAGACAGGGGGTGGTCCAAGAGACCCAGTACTTC

j_call: TRBJ2-1
clone_size: .
d_call: TRBD2
v_call: TRBV4-1
cdr3_aa: CASSRTSGSNNEQFF
cdr3_nt: TGCGCCAGCAGCCGGACTAGCGGGAGCAACAATGAGCAGTTCTTC

j_call: TRBJ1-3
clone_size: .
d_call: .
v_call: TRBV19
cdr3_aa: CASSRRISGNTIYF
cdr3_nt: TGTGCCAGTAGTAGACGGATCTCTGGAAACACCATATATTTT

j_call: TRBJ1-5
clone_size: once
d_call: .
v_call: TRBV19
cdr3_aa: CASSMGHLLGDQPQHF
cdr3_nt: TGTGCCAGTAGTATGGGGCACTTACTTGGGGATCAGCCCCAGCATTTT

j_call: TRBJ2-3
clone_size: .
d_call: .
v_call: TRBV2
cdr3_aa: CASSDRFTVQQYF
cdr3_nt: TGTGCCAGCAGTGATCGCTTTACGGTCCAGCAGTATTTT

j_call: TRBJ2-7
clone_size: .
d_call: .
v_call: TRBV7-8
cdr3_aa: CASSLWGTPLIEQYF
cdr3_nt: TGTGCCAGCAGCTTATGGGGGACCCCGTTAATCGAGCAGTACTTC

j_call: TRBJ1-6
clone_size: .
d_call: TRBD1
v_call: TRBV28
cdr3_aa: CASSIDREDSPLHF
cdr3_nt: TGTGCCAGCAGTATCGACAGGGAGGATTCACCCCTCCACTTT

j_call: TRBJ2-1
clone_size: few
d_call: .
v_call: TRBV11-3
cdr3_aa: CASSDYLLSSYNEQFF
cdr3_nt: TGTGCCAGCAGCGACTACCTACTCAGCTCCTACAATGAGCAGTTCTTC

j_call: TRBJ1-6
clone_size: .
d_call: .
v_call: TRBV5-5
cdr3_aa: CASSPDYNSPLHF
cdr3_nt: TGTGCCAGCAGCCCGGACTATAATTCACCCCTCCACTTT

j_call: TRBJ2-5
clone_size: .
d_call: .
v_call: TRBV23-1
cdr3_aa: CASSQLYTLLVMTQYF
cdr3_nt: TGCGCCAGCAGTCAATTGTACACTTTGCTCGTTATGACCCAGTACTTC

j_call: TRBJ1-1
clone_size: .
d_call: .
v_call: TRBV5-6
cdr3_aa: CASSQNKIEAFF
cdr3_nt: TGTGCCAGCAGCCAGAACAAAATAGAAGCTTTCTTT

j_call: TRBJ2-3
clone_size: .
d_call: .
v_call: TRBV6-9
cdr3_aa: CDCHSGICMDF
cdr3_nt: TGCGATTGTCACTCAGGCATCTGCATGGATTTT

j_call: TRBJ2-7
clone_size: .
d_call: TRBD1
v_call: TRBV7-2
cdr3_aa: CASSLDRGYEQYF
cdr3_nt: TGTGCCAGCAGCTTGGACAGGGGCTACGAGCAGTACTTC

j_call: TRBJ2-1
clone_size: .
d_call: .
v_call: TRBV4-1
cdr3_aa: CASRSLGGEQFF
cdr3_nt: TGCGCCAGCAGGTCTCTAGGGGGTGAGCAGTTCTTC

j_call: TRBJ2-1
clone_size: .
d_call: TRBD2
v_call: TRBV9
cdr3_aa: CASSVSGGYNEQFF
cdr3_nt: TGTGCCAGCAGCGTTAGCGGGGGCTATAATGAGCAGTTCTTC

j_call: TRBJ2-7
clone_size: .
d_call: TRBD2
v_call: TRBV10-3
cdr3_aa: CAIAPGGSFVEQYF
cdr3_nt: TGTGCCATCGCGCCGGGGGGTAGTTTTGTCGAGCAGTACTTC

j_call: TRBJ2-1
clone_size: .
d_call: .
v_call: TRBV4-2
cdr3_aa: CASSQETGSYNEQFF
cdr3_nt: TGTGCCAGCAGCCAAGAAACAGGGTCCTACAATGAGCAGTTCTTC

j_call: TRBJ2-5
clone_size: few
d_call: TRBD1
v_call: TRBV2
cdr3_aa: CASSTDREETQYF
cdr3_nt: TGTGCCAGCAGTACGGACAGGGAGGAGACCCAGTACTTC

j_call: TRBJ2-1
clone_size: .
d_call: TRBD1
v_call: TRBV7-2
cdr3_aa: CASSLGGGQGYSEQFF
cdr3_nt: TGTGCCAGCAGCTTAGGAGGAGGACAGGGGTATAGTGAGCAGTTCTTC

j_call: TRBJ2-7
clone_size: .
d_call: TRBD2
v_call: TRBV11-2
cdr3_aa: CASSLWTSGGSYEQYF
cdr3_nt: TGTGCCAGCAGCTTATGGACTAGCGGGGGATCCTACGAGCAGTACTTC

j_call: TRBJ2-3
clone_size: .
d_call: .
v_call: TRBV11-1
cdr3_aa: CASSLGDWISTDTQYF
cdr3_nt: TGTGCCAGCAGCTTAGGGGACTGGATAAGCACAGATACGCAGTATTTT

j_call: TRBJ1-1
clone_size: .
d_call: .
v_call: TRBV27
cdr3_aa: CASSRGAEAFF
cdr3_nt: TGTGCCAGCAGTCGCGGGGCTGAAGCTTTCTTT

j_call: TRBJ2-7
clone_size: once
d_call: .
v_call: TRBV5-1
cdr3_aa: CASSFATASYEQYF
cdr3_nt: TGCGCCAGCAGCTTTGCGACAGCGTCCTACGAGCAGTACTTC

j_call: TRBJ1-1
clone_size: .
d_call: .
v_call: TRBV6-4
cdr3_aa: CASSDTAQGAEAFF
cdr3_nt: TGTGCCAGCAGTGACACGGCACAGGGAGCTGAAGCTTTCTTT

j_call: TRBJ2-5
clone_size: .
d_call: .
v_call: TRBV30
cdr3_aa: CAWSKGILQETQYF
cdr3_nt: TGTGCCTGGAGTAAGGGGATCCTACAAGAGACCCAGTACTTC

j_call: TRBJ2-1
clone_size: .
d_call: .
v_call: TRBV6-1
cdr3_aa: CASSENNEQFF
cdr3_nt: TGTGCCAGCAGTGAAAACAATGAGCAGTTCTTC

j_call: TRBJ2-7
clone_size: .
d_call: TRBD2
v_call: TRBV28
cdr3_aa: CASNPGLAYEQYF
cdr3_nt: TGTGCCAGCAACCCGGGACTAGCCTACGAGCAGTACTTC

j_call: TRBJ2-7
clone_size: .
d_call: TRBD1
v_call: TRBV14
cdr3_aa: CASSQGDRVFNEQYF
cdr3_nt: TGTGCCAGCAGCCAGGGGGACAGGGTTTTCAACGAGCAGTACTTC